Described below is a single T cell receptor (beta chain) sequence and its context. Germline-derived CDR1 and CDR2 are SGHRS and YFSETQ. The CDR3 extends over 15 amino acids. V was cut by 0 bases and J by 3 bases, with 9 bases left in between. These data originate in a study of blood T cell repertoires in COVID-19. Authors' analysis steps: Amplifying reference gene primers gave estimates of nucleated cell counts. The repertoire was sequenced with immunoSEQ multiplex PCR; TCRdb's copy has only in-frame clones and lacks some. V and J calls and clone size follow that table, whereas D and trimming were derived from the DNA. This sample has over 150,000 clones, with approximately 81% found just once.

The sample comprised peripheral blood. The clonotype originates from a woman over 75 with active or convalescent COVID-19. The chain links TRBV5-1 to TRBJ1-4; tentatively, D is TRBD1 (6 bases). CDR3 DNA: TGCGCCAGCAGCTTGGACAGGGTTGCTAATGAAAAACTGTTTTTT. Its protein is CASSLDRVANEKLFF.